This record concerns one T cell receptor (beta chain) sequence. What antigen it recognizes has not been identified. Qualities for individual bases were not recorded, and no much larger clone is one base off. This sample stems from a study of cytomegalovirus exposure and HLA in healthy donors (dated 2017 in TCRdb). About the investigation overall: A later analysis indicated that the 130 or so validation repertoires were generated on the platform also employed for the 700 or so repertoires of the first cohort. The study was designed to test whether signatures of past pathogen exposure could be identified by cataloging public T cell receptors. Along with the roughly 700-subject first cohort, a separate validation cohort of 120 different subjects was used. To predict cytomegalovirus infection status, the study combined high-throughput TCR immunosequencing, statistical association of individual TCRs with disease status, and machine learning. Study-wide conclusions, independent of this receptor: The validation cohort had no HLA typing available for a later analysis, so co-occurrence within that cohort was assessed over all 120 or so repertoires. Of the cluster scores, 90% to 95% were above 0 in a later analysis, which found that TCRs clustered in the first cohort also tended to co-occur in the approximately 110 validation repertoires. A total of roughly 160 TCR beta chains were listed by the study as associated with cytomegalovirus. Most TCR sequences were seen in very few donors, while some public TCRs were found in many individuals. The authors suggested that the approach could potentially be generalized to other disease states and immunological phenotypes. Cytomegalovirus status was reported to be diagnosed by the classifier with high specificity and sensitivity in both the original and validation cohorts. In vitro tests confirmed that a few of the cytomegalovirus-associated TCR beta chains recognize cytomegalovirus antigens.

The protocol used for the library was the immunoSEQ multiplex PCR assay. In the authors' own workflow: To diagnose cytomegalovirus status from the catalog of TCR beta chain sequences, a statistical classification framework was built. Entries here come from immuneACCESS through TCRdb and include only in-frame sequences with V and J called. Some clones fail to appear in such tables; in the studies checked, an unresolved V gene covers under half of the shortfall, and the cause of the remainder is unknown. V and J calls and clone size are copied from that table; D and trimming were computed from the DNA. The sample table lists 200,000 to 250,000 clones, 75% to 90% of them with a count of one. Over 13% of the sample belongs to the ten largest clones. V is clipped by 4 bases and J by 0 bases, and the sequence between their germline boundaries is 12 bases long. The CDR3 starts with the cysteine, ends with the phenylalanine, and has 15 residues. Only the CDR3 region is kept as DNA, spanning 45 bases read in frame from base 1. As encoded in the germline V gene, CDR1 is SGHNT while CDR2 is YENEEA.

The donors were included in the validation cohort of some 110 subjects, a group kept apart from the roughly 680-subject first cohort. The chain couples TRBV11-3 to TRBJ1-2, with an unclear D gene assignment. The material sequenced was PBMCs. The clonotype was recovered from a woman in her twenties or thirties in good health and CMV-seropositive. CDR3 loop: CASSSDGFSNYGYTF. The base sequence is TGTGCCAGCAGCTCCGACGGATTTTCTAACTATGGCTACACCTTC.